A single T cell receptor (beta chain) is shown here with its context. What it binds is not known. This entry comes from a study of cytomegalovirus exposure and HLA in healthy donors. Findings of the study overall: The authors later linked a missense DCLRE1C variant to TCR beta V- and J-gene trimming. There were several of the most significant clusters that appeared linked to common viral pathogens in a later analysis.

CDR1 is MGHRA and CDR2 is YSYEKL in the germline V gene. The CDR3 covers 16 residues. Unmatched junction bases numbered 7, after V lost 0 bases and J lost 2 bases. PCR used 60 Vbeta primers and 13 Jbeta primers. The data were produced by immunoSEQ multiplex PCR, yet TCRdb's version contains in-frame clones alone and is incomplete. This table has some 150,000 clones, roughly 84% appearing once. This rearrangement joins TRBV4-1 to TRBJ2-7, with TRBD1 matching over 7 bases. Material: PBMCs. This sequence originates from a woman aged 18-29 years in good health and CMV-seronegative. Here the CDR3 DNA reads TGCGCCAGCAGCCAAGATCGTTGGGACAGTCCCTACGAGCAGTACTTC. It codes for CASSQDRWDSPYEQYF.